The rows below give T cell receptor beta chains drawn from one sample of a study of T cell responses to AZD1222 COVID-19 vaccine. Produced via immunoSEQ multiplex PCR; TCRdb's table is partial and in-frame only. The table records roughly 100,000 clones, about 94% of them present only once. The specimen comprised peripheral blood, sampled on day 0 of AZD1222 vaccination. These receptors all stem from an adult in good health. Both conserved end residues are part of each CDR3. A D gene is named only where the DNA matches it firmly. Size values are once, few and many counts, or a class for expanded clones, and some rows have none.

D gene	V gene	clone size	J gene	CDR3 protein	CDR3 DNA
TRBD1	TRBV30	-	TRBJ1-2	CAWSRQGEGYTF	TGTGCCTGGAGTCGGCAGGGGGAAGGCTACACCTTC
TRBD1	TRBV11-3	-	TRBJ1-2	CASSNTGVYGYTF	TGTGCCAGCAGCAATACAGGGGTTTATGGCTACACCTTC
-	TRBV4-3	once	TRBJ2-1	CASSQGLRYNEQFF	TGCGCCAGCAGCCAAGGGCTTCGCTACAATGAGCAGTTCTTC
-	TRBV7-2	-	TRBJ2-2	CASSLDAGMNTGELFF	TGTGCCAGCAGCTTAGATGCGGGGATGAACACCGGGGAGCTGTTTTTT
-	TRBV30	once	TRBJ2-7	CAWSGGYEQYF	TGTGCCTGGAGCGGAGGGTACGAGCAGTACTTC
-	TRBV6-1	once	TRBJ1-4	CASSEAWGPGEKLFF	TGTGCCAGCAGTGAAGCCTGGGGCCCGGGGGAAAAACTGTTTTTT
-	TRBV29-1	-	TRBJ2-5	CSVVRGSRAQETQYF	TGCAGCGTTGTCCGGGGGTCCAGGGCTCAAGAGACCCAGTACTTC
TRBD1	TRBV11-2	-	TRBJ1-1	CASSLDKGQGTRTEAFF	TGTGCCAGCAGCTTAGATAAAGGACAGGGTACGCGGACTGAAGCTTTCTTT
-	TRBV5-1	-	TRBJ1-2	CASSLVSQDYGYTF	TGCGCCAGCAGCTTGGTCTCTCAGGATTATGGCTACACCTTC
-	TRBV4-3	-	TRBJ1-3	CASSQVLANRNFGGNTIYF	TGCGCCAGCAGCCAAGTTCTGGCCAACAGGAACTTTGGTGGAAACACCATATATTTT
-	TRBV5-8	-	TRBJ1-1	CASEHTEAFF	TGTGCCAGCGAACACACTGAAGCTTTCTTT
-	TRBV6-2/TRBV6-3	once	TRBJ1-1	CASSYSPGEVNTEAFF	TGTGCCAGCAGTTACTCCCCAGGGGAAGTGAACACTGAAGCTTTCTTT
TRBD1	TRBV5-1	-	TRBJ1-2	CASSLEGTGTIYGYTF	TGCGCCAGCAGCTTGGAGGGGACAGGAACAATCTATGGCTACACCTTC
-	TRBV6-2/TRBV6-3	-	TRBJ1-5	CASSYWINQPQHF	TGTGCCAGCAGTTATTGGATCAATCAGCCCCAGCATTTT
-	TRBV7-9	-	TRBJ1-2	CASSPPRAGVDGYTF	TGTGCCAGCAGCCCCCCCAGAGCAGGGGTGGATGGCTACACCTTC
-	TRBV6-5	-	TRBJ1-5	CASSYSVGNQPQHF	TGTGCCAGCAGTTATTCGGTTGGCAATCAGCCCCAGCATTTT
-	TRBV2	-	TRBJ2-1	CASTPDRSSYNEQFF	TGTGCCAGCACCCCTGACCGGAGCTCCTACAATGAGCAGTTCTTC
-	TRBV7-9	-	TRBJ2-7	CASSLLAEAPYEQYF	TGTGCCAGCAGCTTACTCGCGGAGGCCCCCTACGAGCAGTACTTC
-	TRBV11-2	-	TRBJ2-3	CASSRPVGSTDTQYF	TGTGCCAGCAGCCGACCGGTTGGGAGCACAGATACGCAGTATTTT
TRBD2	TRBV5-1	-	TRBJ2-3	CASSLGLVLNTDTQYF	TGCGCCAGCAGCTTAGGACTAGTACTGAACACAGATACGCAGTATTTT
-	TRBV5-6	-	TRBJ1-1	CASSSAGRTEAFF	TGTGCCAGCAGCTCCGCAGGGCGGACTGAAGCTTTCTTT
-	TRBV28	-	TRBJ1-5	CASRTDNSPDGRQPQHF	TGTGCCAGCAGGACTGACAATTCCCCCGACGGAAGACAGCCCCAGCATTTT
-	TRBV6-5	-	TRBJ1-1	CASSSVENTEAFF	TGTGCCAGCAGTTCGGTAGAGAACACTGAAGCTTTCTTT
-	TRBV5-4	-	TRBJ1-2	CASSLIEHRYGYTF	TGTGCCAGCAGCCTGATCGAACATCGCTATGGCTACACCTTC
-	TRBV5-1	-	TRBJ2-1	CASSIDKSSYNEQFF	TGCGCCAGCAGCATCGACAAGAGCTCCTACAATGAGCAGTTCTTC
TRBD1	TRBV27	-	TRBJ1-2	CASSLYGTGENYGYTF	TGTGCCAGCAGTTTATACGGGACAGGGGAAAACTATGGCTACACCTTC
TRBD2	TRBV20-1	once	TRBJ2-5	CSASVAGIQETQYF	TGCAGTGCTAGTGTAGCGGGAATACAAGAGACCCAGTACTTC
-	TRBV6-5	-	TRBJ1-4	CASRMTGATNEKLFF	TGTGCCAGCAGGATGACAGGAGCAACTAATGAAAAACTGTTTTTT
TRBD1	TRBV30	-	TRBJ1-2	CAWSGTGLNYGYTF	TGTGCCTGGAGTGGGACAGGCCTCAACTATGGCTACACCTTC
TRBD1	TRBV9	-	TRBJ2-5	CASSGDRGKTQYF	TGTGCCAGCAGCGGGGACAGGGGTAAGACCCAGTACTTC
TRBD1	TRBV2	-	TRBJ2-3	CASGQGLSTDTQYF	TGTGCCAGCGGACAGGGCCTTAGCACAGATACGCAGTATTTT
-	TRBV5-1	-	TRBJ2-1	CASSLGVAGSTYNEQFF	TGCGCCAGCAGCTTGGGGGTAGCAGGGTCTACCTACAATGAGCAGTTCTTC
-	TRBV5-8	-	TRBJ1-2	CASSLVKGGPRTF	TGTGCCAGCAGTCTGGTAAAGGGAGGGCCTCGCACCTTC
-	TRBV13	-	TRBJ2-7	CASSFQSGSGHFYEQYF	TGTGCCAGCAGCTTCCAGTCGGGGTCAGGCCATTTTTACGAGCAGTACTTC
-	TRBV5-6	once	TRBJ1-2	CASSLAGLRATYGYTF	TGTGCCAGCAGCTTGGCTGGACTCAGGGCGACCTATGGCTACACCTTC
-	TRBV28	-	TRBJ1-6	CASSPQGTLGNSPLHF	TGTGCCAGCAGTCCACAGGGAACCCTCGGAAATTCACCCCTCCACTTT
TRBD2	TRBV27	-	TRBJ2-7	CASSGLGLAAEQYF	TGTGCCAGCTCAGGCTTGGGACTAGCGGCCGAGCAGTACTTC
-	TRBV18	-	TRBJ1-4	CASSPATNEKLFF	TGTGCCAGCTCACCAGCAACTAATGAAAAACTGTTTTTT
-	TRBV7-9	-	TRBJ1-2	CASSPPRALGYGYTF	TGTGCCAGCAGCCCGCCGCGGGCCTTAGGCTATGGCTACACCTTC
-	TRBV6-1	-	TRBJ2-2	CASSEALRLGSDTGELFF	TGTGCCAGCAGTGAAGCGCTTCGGTTAGGGTCGGACACCGGGGAGCTGTTTTTT
TRBD2	TRBV25-1	-	TRBJ2-3	CASRLGGSSDTQYF	TGTGCCAGCAGGTTAGGCGGGAGCTCAGATACGCAGTATTTT
TRBD2	TRBV2	-	TRBJ2-3	CASSSLSGGAPSDTQYF	TGTGCCAGCAGTTCCCTAAGCGGGGGCGCACCTTCAGATACGCAGTATTTT
-	TRBV29-1	-	TRBJ2-7	CSVTGAVNSYEQYF	TGCAGCGTGACCGGGGCCGTGAACTCCTACGAGCAGTACTTC
TRBD1	TRBV19	-	TRBJ1-2	CASSKDGQGRGYTF	TGTGCCAGTAGTAAGGATGGACAGGGGAGAGGCTACACCTTC
-	TRBV30	-	TRBJ2-2	CASVPGVGTGELFF	TGTGCCTCGGTCCCCGGTGTGGGCACCGGGGAGCTGTTTTTT